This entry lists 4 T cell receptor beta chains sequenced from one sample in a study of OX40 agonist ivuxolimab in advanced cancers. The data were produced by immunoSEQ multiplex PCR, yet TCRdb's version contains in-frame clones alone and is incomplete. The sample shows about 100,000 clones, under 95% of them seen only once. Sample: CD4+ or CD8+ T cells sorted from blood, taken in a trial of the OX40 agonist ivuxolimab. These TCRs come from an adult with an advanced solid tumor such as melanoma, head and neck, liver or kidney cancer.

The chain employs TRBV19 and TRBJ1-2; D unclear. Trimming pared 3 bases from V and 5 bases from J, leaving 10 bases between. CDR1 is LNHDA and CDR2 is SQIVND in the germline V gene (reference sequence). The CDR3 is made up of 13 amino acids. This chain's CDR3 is CASSMRTDYGYTF. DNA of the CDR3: TGTGCCAGTAGTATGAGGACGGATTATGGCTACACCTTC.

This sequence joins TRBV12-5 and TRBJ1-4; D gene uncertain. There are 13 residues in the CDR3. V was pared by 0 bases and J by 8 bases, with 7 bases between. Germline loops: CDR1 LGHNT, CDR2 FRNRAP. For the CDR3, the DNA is TGTGCTAGTGGTTTGGTGGCTGGGGAAAAACTGTTTTTT. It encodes CASGLVAGEKLFF.

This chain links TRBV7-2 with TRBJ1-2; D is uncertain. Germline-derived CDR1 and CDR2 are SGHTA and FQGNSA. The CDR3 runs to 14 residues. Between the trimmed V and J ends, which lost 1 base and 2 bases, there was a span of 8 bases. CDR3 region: CASSLDKGNYGYTF. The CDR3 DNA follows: TGTGCCAGCAGCTTAGACAAAGGAAACTATGGCTACACCTTC.

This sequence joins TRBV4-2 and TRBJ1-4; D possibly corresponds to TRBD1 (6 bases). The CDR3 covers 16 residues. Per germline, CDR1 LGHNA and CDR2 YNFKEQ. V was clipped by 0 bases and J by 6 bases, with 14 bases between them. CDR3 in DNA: TGTGCCAGCAGCCAAGATAAGGGGGGTGGTTATGAAAAACTGTTTTTT. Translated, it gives CASSQDKGGGYEKLFF.